This passage covers 16 T cell receptor beta chains from one sample sequenced in a study of blood T cells in healthy people across ages. Alongside a J-beta primer mix, a sample-barcoded 5' primer served in a second PCR lasting 7 to 11 cycles. TCRdb re-called the 5' RACE reads with MiXCR, one entry per CDR3 protein. The table shows approximately 2,000,000 distinct CDR3 sequences, with approximately 40% occurring only once. The sequenced sample was blood. The receptors originated from a human donor in good health.

There are many counts of this clonotype. The chain combines TRBV7-8 with TRBJ2-1; 12 nucleotides match TRBD2. The J segment lost 7 bases and the V segment lost 3 bases, leaving 4 bases of the junction unmatched. Germline values: CDR1 SGHVS, CDR2 FQNEAQ. The CDR3 has 15 amino acids. The CDR3: CASSFLAGGPNEQFF. The CDR3, as DNA: TGTGCCAGCAGCTTTCTAGCGGGGGGGCCGAATGAGCAGTTCTTC.

The chain has TRBV6-5 and TRBJ2-5; D might be TRBD1 (5 bases). Germline V gene sequence: CDR1 MNHEY, CDR2 SVGAGI. The V end was cut by 5 bases, the J end by 1 base, with 11 bases between. The CDR3 is made up of 14 amino acids. CDR3 loop: CASSRGALQETQYF. The CDR3, as DNA: TGTGCCAGCAGTCGTGGGGCGCTCCAAGAGACCCAGTACTTC.

There are a few counts of this clonotype. The rearrangement links TRBV4-3 to TRBJ2-3; TRBD2 agrees at 12 bases. Germline CDR1 LGHNA, CDR2 YSLEER. Trimming took 2 bases from V and 4 from J; bases not matched to a gene: 7. The CDR3 is 17 residues long. The CDR3 loop is CASSQLTSGGLADTQYF. CDR3 bases: TGCGCCAGCAGCCAATTGACTAGCGGGGGATTAGCAGATACGCAGTATTTT.

The chain uses TRBV10-3 and TRBJ1-1; D gene ambiguous. Germline V CDR1 and CDR2: ENHRY, SYGVKD. The CDR3 length is 16 residues. V lost 3 bases and J 2 bases, leaving 16 bases between the germline ends. The CDR3 region has the DNA TGTGCCATCAGTGAAGCGGCCGGGCGCCGTAACACTGAAGCTTTCTTT. This encodes CAISEAAGRRNTEAFF.

This chain connects TRBV2 to TRBJ2-3, with 11 bases lining up with TRBD2. Germline loops: CDR1 SNHLY, CDR2 FYNNEI. V shed 7 bases and J 7 bases; nucleotides not matched to a gene: 13. This CDR3 comprises 16 residues. The CDR3 here is CASTPPTSGGGNTQYF. CDR3 sequence (DNA): TGTGCCAGCACCCCTCCTACTAGCGGGGGAGGGAATACGCAGTATTTT.

The chain links TRBV6-6 to TRBJ2-1, with D possibly being TRBD1 or TRBD2 (6 bases each). The V gene's germline CDR1 is MNHNY and CDR2 SVGAGI (reference sequence). The CDR3 loop spans 16 amino acids. V was clipped by 2 bases and J by 4 bases, with 15 bases between them. The CDR3 protein is CASSYDRGDLYNEQFF. The DNA of the CDR3 is TGTGCCAGCAGTTACGATAGGGGGGACCTTTACAATGAGCAGTTCTTC.

The chain recombines TRBV7-3 with TRBJ2-3; TRBD2 matches 12 bases. This CDR3 is 17 amino acids long. The germline CDR1 and CDR2 sequences are SGHTA and FQGTGA. Unmatched junction bases numbered 10, after V lost 4 bases and J lost 5 bases. For the CDR3, the DNA is TGTGCCAGCAGCTGGGGCCCTAGCGGGGGGGCCCAAGATACGCAGTATTTT. Protein: CASSWGPSGGAQDTQYF.

The chain uses TRBV4-1 and TRBJ1-4, with TRBD1 identical over 7 bases. CDR1 and CDR2 from the germline V gene are MGHRA and YSYEKL. The CDR3 spans 13 residues. Unmatched junction bases numbered 4, after V lost 8 bases and J lost 4 bases. DNA for the CDR3: TGCGCCAGCGGGGACAGCTTTAATGAAAAACTGTTTTTT. Amino acids: CASGDSFNEKLFF.

The table lists this clonotype with a few counts. The chain carries TRBV4-3 and TRBJ2-7, with D possibly being TRBD1 or TRBD2 (5 bases each). V shed 0 bases and J shed 0 bases, with 9 bases lying between them. Germline CDR1 is LGHNA and CDR2 is YSLEER. The CDR3 totals 15 residues. Here the CDR3 DNA reads TGCGCCAGCAGCCAAGATGAGGGGCTCTCCTACGAGCAGTACTTC. Residues: CASSQDEGLSYEQYF.

This clonotype showed up just a few times. This chain connects TRBV7-9 to TRBJ2-6; the D is unclear. The CDR3 spans 15 residues. The germline V and J ends were trimmed by 3 bases and 0 bases, with 6 bases remaining between them. Looked up from germline, CDR1 is SEHNR and CDR2 is FQNEAQ (reference sequence). CDR3: CASSFKLSGANVLTF. In nucleotides, the CDR3 is TGTGCCAGCAGCTTTAAACTCTCTGGGGCCAACGTCCTGACTTTC.

This clonotype was seen a handful of times. CDR3 sequence (DNA): TGTGCCTGGAGTGGAATGTCTGAAGCTTTCTTT. This codes for CAWSGMSEAFF. The V call is TRBV30, the J call TRBJ1-1; D gene ambiguous. The V gene lost 1 base and the J gene lost 6 bases, with 6 bases spanning the gap. The CDR3 runs 11 residues. CDR1 is GTSNPN, CDR2 SVGIG, per germline (reference sequence). Full variable domain (outside the CDR3, taken from reference TRBV30 and TRBJ1-1): SQTIHQWPATLVQPVGSPLSLECTVEGTSNPNLYWYRQAAGRGLQLLFYSVGIGQISSEVPQNLSASRPQDRQFILSSKKLLLSDSGFYLCAWSGMSEAFFGQGTRLTVV.

The chain employs TRBV5-5 and TRBJ2-1, with a possible D match to TRBD1 (5 bases). Trimming left V 1 base short and J 9 bases short, with 14 bases between. Germline assignment: CDR1 SGHKS and CDR2 YYEKEE (reference sequence). CDR3 length equals 14 residues. The CDR3 sequence is CASSLRPLDSEQFF. CDR3 nucleotide sequence: TGTGCCAGCAGCTTGAGACCTCTTGACAGTGAGCAGTTCTTC.

The rearrangement uses TRBV12-3 or TRBV12-4 and TRBJ2-1, with D uncertain. Trimming stripped 7 bases from V and 9 bases from J, with 22 bases between. The CDR3 has 15 amino acids. The DNA for the CDR3 is TGTGCCAGCATTCCCCAGTTCGGCCGCAACCTTGAGCAGTTCTTC. Translated: CASIPQFGRNLEQFF.

The chain is built from TRBV9 and TRBJ2-3; D is possibly TRBD2 (6 bases). V lost 3 bases and J 6 bases, leaving 14 bases between the germline ends. Germline V CDR1 and CDR2: SGDLS, YYNGEE. The CDR3 extends over 14 amino acids. The CDR3 nucleotides read TGTGCCAGCAGCGAGACCGGGGGTGCGGATACGCAGTATTTT. Translating it yields CASSETGGADTQYF. The full variable domain, completed using reference TRBV9 and TRBJ2-3, is DSGVTQTPKHLITATGQRVTLRCSPRSGDLSVYWYQQSLDQGLQFLIQYYNGEERAKGNILERFSAQQFPDLHSELNLSSLELGDSALYFCASSETGGADTQYFGPGTRLTVL.

The chain uses TRBV12-3 or TRBV12-4 and TRBJ2-3; no clear D. The CDR3 runs to 12 residues. Trimming shortened V by 6 bases and J by 3 bases, and 7 bases separated the two germline ends. Here the CDR3 DNA reads TGTGCCAGCAGAGTCCCTACAGATACGCAGTATTTT. Its protein is CASRVPTDTQYF.

This clonotype was seen only a few times. This sequence joins TRBV7-8 and TRBJ1-2; possibly TRBD1 for D (5 bases). Germline V gene sequence: CDR1 SGHVS, CDR2 FQNEAQ. This CDR3 is built from 15 residues. V shed 6 bases and J shed 1 base, with 15 bases lying between them. The CDR3 spells CASRPLWRGNYGYTF. In DNA form, the CDR3 reads TGTGCCAGCAGACCGCTTTGGAGGGGTAACTATGGCTACACCTTC. The full variable domain, in which reference TRBV7-8 and TRBJ1-2 provide the parts outside the CDR3, is GAGVSQSPRYKVAKRGQDVALRCDPISGHVSLFWYQQALGQGPEFLTYFQNEAQLDKSGLPSDRFFAERPEGSVSTLKIQRTQQEDSAVYLCASRPLWRGNYGYTFGSGTRLTVV.